This TCR beta chain was documented in a study of cytomegalovirus exposure and HLA in healthy donors. A multiplex PCR was run with 60 Vbeta primers and 13 Jbeta primers. Clones were sequenced by immunoSEQ multiplex PCR, and TCRdb holds only the in-frame ones, with some missing. This table holds about 110,000 clones, around 72% found once. Trimming took 2 bases from V and 9 from J; bases not matched to a gene: 9. The length of the CDR3 is 16 residues. Germline CDR1 LGHNA, CDR2 YSLEER. The sample consisted of PBMCs. The chain couples TRBV4-3 to TRBJ2-1, with TRBD2 matching over 11 bases. The TCR originated in a man in his thirties or forties in good health and CMV-seronegative. The CDR3 reads CASSQFLAGGEGEQFF. CDR3 bases: TGCGCCAGCAGCCAATTTCTAGCGGGGGGAGAGGGTGAGCAGTTCTTC.